The 13 T cell receptor beta chains listed next were all sequenced from one sample in a study of blood T cell repertoires in COVID-19. TCRdb keeps only in-frame clones here, not all; method: immunoSEQ multiplex PCR. The sample carries around 63,000 clones, more than 75% recorded once. Material for sequencing was peripheral blood. The receptors shown here come from a man between 60 and 75 years old with acute or convalescent COVID-19.

The chain employs TRBV6-5 and TRBJ1-4; 9 nucleotides line up with TRBD1. After removal of 6 bases from V and 8 bases from J, the junction contained 7 bases not matched to a gene. Germline V gives CDR1 MNHEY, CDR2 SVGAGI. There are 14 residues in the CDR3. The chain's CDR3 is CASSPPGTGEKLFF. CDR3 DNA sequence: TGTGCCAGCAGCCCCCCGGGGACAGGGGAAAAACTGTTTTTT.

CDR3 residues: CASSQATPSGGETQYF. The CDR3 DNA reads as TGTGCCAGCAGCCAAGCGACGCCTAGCGGGGGGGAGACCCAGTACTTC. The chain carries TRBV3-1 (or the pseudogene TRBV3-2) and TRBJ2-5, with 11 bases that match TRBD2. Germline assignment: CDR1 LGHDT and CDR2 YNNKEL (reference sequence). This CDR3 region has 16 residues. The ends lost 1 base at V and 5 bases at J; junction bases unmatched: 6.

The chain carries TRBV7-2 and TRBJ2-3; 12 bases map to TRBD2. The V gene end was trimmed by 2 bases and the J gene end by 4 bases; junction bases not matched to a gene: 4. Germline CDR1 is SGHTA and CDR2 is FQGNSA. CDR3 length equals 16 residues. CDR3 region: CASSLLAGGYSDTQYF. CDR3 in DNA: TGTGCCAGCAGCTTACTAGCGGGGGGGTACTCAGATACGCAGTATTTT.

The V and J genes are TRBV9 and TRBJ2-3; a possible D gene is TRBD1 (6 bases). CDR1 and CDR2 (germline): SGDLS, YYNGEE. The CDR3 length is 17 residues. V lost 4 bases to trimming and J lost 3 bases, with 21 bases between them. Here the CDR3 DNA reads TGTGCCAGCAGCCCGCATTTATCCAGGGGTGGAACAGATACGCAGTATTTT. Translating it yields CASSPHLSRGGTDTQYF.

The rearrangement links TRBV19 to TRBJ1-2, with a weak D call TRBD1 (6 bases). The CDR3 runs 15 residues. Deletions cut 3 bases from V and 1 base from J, with 12 bases between. Germline CDR1 LNHDA, CDR2 SQIVND (reference sequence). The CDR3: CASSIGQYNNYGYTF. CDR3 DNA sequence: TGTGCCAGTAGTATTGGACAGTATAATAACTATGGCTACACCTTC.

This sequence joins TRBV2 and TRBJ1-1; 7 bases map to TRBD1. There are 14 residues in the CDR3. Per germline, CDR1 SNHLY and CDR2 FYNNEI. The V segment lost 7 bases and the J segment 2 bases; nucleotides outside the gene matches: 7. DNA of the CDR3: TGTGCCAGCACTACACAGGGGTTTAACACTGAAGCTTTCTTT. This gives the protein CASTTQGFNTEAFF.

This clone has just a few counts. V is TRBV6-6 and J is TRBJ1-4, with no clear D. Germline values: CDR1 MNHNY, CDR2 SVGAGI (reference sequence). The CDR3 consists of 15 residues. The V and J ends lost 7 bases and 7 bases respectively, with 19 bases between them. CDR3 coding DNA: TGTGCCAGCACGTTAGAATTCCCTGTTCGTGAAAAACTGTTTTTT. Translating it yields CASTLEFPVREKLFF.

The genes are TRBV5-1 and TRBJ2-1; 13 nucleotides align to TRBD2. Germline V CDR1 and CDR2: SGHRS, YFSETQ. The CDR3 has 15 residues. Trimming at V came to 4 bases and at J to 9 bases, leaving 7 bases not matched to a gene. The CDR3 DNA reads as TGCGCCAGCAGCCATACTAGCGGGGGGGCCGGTGAGCAGTTCTTC. This translates into CASSHTSGGAGEQFF.

The chain combines TRBV6-1 with TRBJ2-3; D not resolved. The CDR3 contains 16 residues. Trimming pared 3 bases from V and 3 bases from J, leaving 16 bases between. The germline V gene encodes CDR1 MNHNS and CDR2 SASEGT. Written as DNA, the CDR3 is TGTGCCAGCAGTGAGAATCCCGGCGGTATGACAGATACGCAGTATTTT. The encoded protein is CASSENPGGMTDTQYF.

The chain links TRBV28 to TRBJ1-2, with 9 positions matching TRBD1. Trimming at V came to 6 bases and at J to 3 bases, leaving 8 bases not matched to a gene. CDR1 and CDR2 from the germline V gene are MDHEN and SYDVKM. CDR3 length: 15 amino acids. In nucleotides, the CDR3 is TGTGCCAGCAGGCTAACAGGGGGCTTCTACTATGGCTACACCTTC. It is translated as CASRLTGGFYYGYTF.

The rearrangement links TRBV21-1 to TRBJ1-3; the DNA was not compared with TRBD1, the D call given in the table. TRBV21-1 is noted as a pseudogene. CDR3 length: 14 residues. Here the CDR3 reads CARRSDSSGNTIYF. The CDR3 DNA reads as TGTGCCAGACGGAGTGACAGCTCTGGAAACACCATATATTTT.

In its sample, this clone was seen a few times. The rearrangement links TRBV5-6 to TRBJ1-2; 8 positions agree with TRBD1. The germline CDR1 and CDR2 sequences are SGHDT and YYEEEE. After removal of 9 bases from V and 2 bases from J, the junction contained 12 bases not matched to a gene. CDR3 length: 15 amino acids. The CDR3 sequence is CATSARGTGNYGYTF. The CDR3 coding sequence is TGTGCCACCTCAGCTAGAGGGACAGGCAACTATGGCTACACCTTC.

This chain joins TRBV30 and TRBJ2-1; 10 bases map to TRBD2. CDR1 GTSNPN and CDR2 SVGIG come from the germline V gene (reference sequence). This CDR3 is built from 15 residues. Unmatched junction bases numbered 3, after V lost 2 bases and J lost 2 bases. The CDR3 nucleotides read TGTGCCTGGAGTCTAGCGGGGGTCACCTACAATGAGCAGTTCTTC. Its translation: CAWSLAGVTYNEQFF.